The rows below give T cell receptor beta chains drawn from one sample of a study of T cells in Graves' hyperthyroidism and ophthalmopathy. TCRdb reanalysed the multiplex PCR reads using MiXCR and keeps one entry per CDR3 protein. The table lists hundreds of thousands of distinct CDR3 sequences, approximately 15% of them singletons. Sequencing was carried out using blood. The receptors shown here come from a woman aged 40 to 50 with Graves' ophthalmopathy. CDR3s include the opening cysteine and the closing phenylalanine or tryptophan. Fields, in order: J gene, V gene, clone size, D gene, CDR3 DNA, CDR3 protein. The D gene is left open where the match is weak. Some rows have no size entry. The others give once, few or many, or a class for an expanded clone.

TRBJ2-5,TRBV11-3,many,-,TGTGCCAGCAGCTTAGTACGCGGGACCCAGTACTTC,CASSLVRGTQYF
TRBJ2-7,TRBV12-3/TRBV12-4,many,-,TGTGCCAGCAGTTCCTCGGCCGGGCCCCCGTACTTC,CASSSSAGPPYF
TRBJ1-2,TRBV10-2,many,TRBD1,TGCGCCAGCAGTGAGTCAAGGACAGGGTATGGCTACACCTTC,CASSESRTGYGYTF
TRBJ2-7,TRBV7-2,few,-,TGTGCCAGCAGCTTAGTAGGGGACGCAGCCTACGAGCAGTACTTC,CASSLVGDAAYEQYF
TRBJ1-6,TRBV12-3/TRBV12-4,-,TRBD1,TGTGCCAGCAGTTTGGGGACAGGCCATTCACCCCTCCACTTT,CASSLGTGHSPLHF
TRBJ2-7,TRBV6-2/TRBV6-3,-,TRBD2,TGTGCCAGCAGTTACTCGAAACTAGCGGGATGGGGCGGGGAGCAGTACTTC,CASSYSKLAGWGGEQYF
TRBJ2-4,TRBV4-1,many,-,TGCGCCAGCAGCCAAGCGGACGTCGGGCAGGGCAAAAACATTCAGTACTTC,CASSQADVGQGKNIQYF
TRBJ2-2,TRBV20-1,-,-,TGCAGTGCTAGAGTAGGGGGTGCGAACACCGGGGAGCTGTTTTTT,CSARVGGANTGELFF
TRBJ2-5,TRBV6-5,-,-,TGTGCCAGCAGCTTAGTTGTGCGGAAAAAAGAGACCCAGTACTTC,CASSLVVRKKETQYF
TRBJ1-5,TRBV12-3/TRBV12-4,many,TRBD1,TGTGCCAGCAGTCTTGGACAGGGCCCCTATAGCAATCAGCCCCAGCATTTT,CASSLGQGPYSNQPQHF
TRBJ2-7,TRBV9,-,-,TGTGCCAGCAGCGTAAAGGAAGCGGAAAGCTCCTACGAGCAGTACTTC,CASSVKEAESSYEQYF
TRBJ1-5,TRBV7-9,-,-,TGTGCCAGCAGCCCTCTGAGAGAGCCCCAGCATTTT,CASSPLREPQHF
TRBJ2-2,TRBV4-3,many,TRBD1,TGCGCCAGCAGCCAAAGACAGGGTGCAAGGTACGGCGGGGAGCTGTTTTTT,CASSQRQGARYGGELFF
TRBJ2-7,TRBV6-5,many,TRBD2,TGTGCCAGCAGCAGACTAGCTGATACCTACGAGCAGTACTTC,CASSRLADTYEQYF
TRBJ1-5,TRBV11-1,many,-,TGTGCCAGCAGCTTCTCGGGCACCGTAAGCAATCAGCCCCAGCATTTT,CASSFSGTVSNQPQHF
TRBJ1-5,TRBV12-3/TRBV12-4,many,-,TGTGCCAGCAGTTTAAGGGGTTGGGATCAGCCCCAGCATTTT,CASSLRGWDQPQHF
TRBJ2-2,TRBV20-1,many,-,TGCAGTGCTATCGAAGCCTCGAACACCGGGGAGCTGTTTTTT,CSAIEASNTGELFF
TRBJ2-2,TRBV19,many,-,TGTGCCAGTAGCCCCATGAAGGGGCAAGCCGGGGAGCTGTTTTTT,CASSPMKGQAGELFF
TRBJ1-1,TRBV5-1,many,-,TGCGCCAGCAGCCAACAGGGTGTACGGGACACTGAAGCTTTCTTT,CASSQQGVRDTEAFF
TRBJ2-7,TRBV20-1,-,-,TGCAGTGCTCCAACAGAGACAGGGAGGATTACGGGCAACGAGCAGTACTTC,CSAPTETGRITGNEQYF
TRBJ2-5,TRBV2,few,-,TGTGCCAGCAGGGCTAGGATTCGGGACGAGACCCAGTACTTC,CASRARIRDETQYF
TRBJ2-7,TRBV6-5,-,-,TGTGCCAGCAGTTACGGCGCAGGGTACTACGAGCAGTACTTC,CASSYGAGYYEQYF
TRBJ1-1,TRBV27,many,-,-,CASSFLWTGNTEAFF
TRBJ2-7,TRBV20-1,many,-,TGCAGTGCTAGGACCCCCGGCAGGGCTGGCGACGAGCAGTACTTC,CSARTPGRAGDEQYF
TRBJ2-7,TRBV20-1,many,-,TGCAGTGCCCCCCCGGGCCCTTTATTGTACGAGCAGTACTTC,CSAPPGPLLYEQYF
TRBJ2-7,TRBV28,many,-,TGTGCCAGCAGAGGCGCAGGGGGGAGCTCCTACGAGCAGTACTTC,CASRGAGGSSYEQYF
TRBJ2-5,TRBV6-1,once,-,TGTGCCAGCACCACCGGACCAATCCAAGAGACCCAGTACTTC,CASTTGPIQETQYF